This T cell receptor beta chain comes out of a study of cytomegalovirus exposure and HLA in healthy donors. Note on this clone: Its specificity is not known.

The PCR ran on 60 Vbeta and 13 Jbeta primers. TCRdb's copy holds only in-frame clones and misses some; the assay was immunoSEQ multiplex PCR. The sample lists under 200,000 clones, approximately 84% occurring once. General study findings and limits: Upon later analysis, HLA-associated TCR beta chains proved more clonally expanded than other, equally common chains.

CDR3 length: 15 amino acids. The germline gives CDR1 SGHTA, CDR2 FQGTGA. The ends lost 5 bases at V and 1 base at J; junction bases unmatched: 5. The rearrangement uses TRBV7-3 and TRBJ2-3; 8 bases align to TRBD2. The clonotype originates from a man aged 50-60 years in good health and CMV-seronegative. Sequencing was performed on PBMCs. CDR3 protein: CASSLYSGGTDTQYF. DNA of the CDR3: TGTGCCAGCAGCCTCTATAGCGGGGGCACAGATACGCAGTATTTT.